Below, 21 T cell receptor beta chains from the same sample are listed, as sequenced in a study of blood T cell repertoires in COVID-19. Measured with immunoSEQ multiplex PCR; TCRdb has only the in-frame clones, and not every one. The sample contains some 140,000 clones, about four fifths of which appear only once. Material: peripheral blood. These receptor sequences come from a woman at least 80 years old with acute or convalescent COVID-19.

The genes are TRBV19 and TRBJ2-7; a possible D gene is TRBD1 (7 bases). The CDR3 runs to 15 residues. From germline, CDR1 is LNHDA and CDR2 SQIVND (reference sequence). V was pared by 6 bases and J by 3 bases, with 18 bases between. The CDR3 region is CASRPTQGRNYEQYF. CDR3 DNA: TGTGCCAGTAGACCTACACAGGGGAGGAACTACGAGCAGTACTTC.

The rearrangement uses TRBV5-1 and TRBJ1-3, with TRBD1 identical over 10 bases. With 3 bases clipped from V and 4 bases from J, the junction kept 4 bases outside the gene matches. The length of the CDR3 is 15 residues. From germline, CDR1 is SGHRS and CDR2 YFSETQ. The CDR3: CASSWDRGGGNTIYF. For the CDR3, the DNA is TGCGCCAGCAGCTGGGACAGGGGAGGAGGAAACACCATATATTTT.

V is TRBV18 and J is TRBJ1-6, with 10 bases fitting TRBD1. The CDR3 has 17 residues. The germline V gene encodes CDR1 KGHSH and CDR2 LQKENI. V was pared by 6 bases and J by 1 base, with 6 bases of the junction left unmatched. The CDR3 protein is CASSRTGGISYNSPLHF. The CDR3 coding sequence is TGTGCCAGCTCTCGGACAGGGGGAATATCCTATAATTCACCCCTCCACTTT.

The chain joins TRBV18 to TRBJ1-1, with a tentative D call TRBD1 (5 bases). The germline V gene has CDR1 KGHSH and CDR2 LQKENI. Trimming removed 3 bases from V and 5 bases from J, with 16 bases in between. There are 15 residues in the CDR3. The CDR3 nucleotides read TGTGCCAGCTCACCCGACAGTTCAGGGTTTACTGAAGCTTTCTTT. Translation gives CASSPDSSGFTEAFF.

The chain has TRBV29-1 and TRBJ1-1, with D perhaps matching TRBD1 (5 bases). The CDR3 is 13 amino acids. Germline V gene sequence: CDR1 SQVTM, CDR2 ANQGSEA. Trimming left V 4 bases short and J 1 base short, with 10 bases between. The CDR3 DNA sequence: TGCAGCGTTGCTCAAGGGGCGAACACTGAAGCTTTCTTT. It specifies CSVAQGANTEAFF. Full variable domain (outside the CDR3, taken from reference TRBV29-1 and TRBJ1-1): SAVISQKPSRDICQRGTSLTIQCQVDSQVTMMFWYRQQPGQSLTLIATANQGSEATYESGFVIDKFPISRPNLTFSTLTVSNMSPEDSSIYLCSVAQGANTEAFFGQGTRLTVV.

The gene calls are TRBV5-1 and TRBJ1-5; D is perhaps TRBD1 (6 bases). The V end lost 0 bases, the J end lost 7 bases, and 11 bases lay between the germline ends. The CDR3 is 14 amino acids. From germline, CDR1 is SGHRS and CDR2 YFSETQ. The CDR3 loop reads CASSLGGPDQPQHF. The CDR3, as DNA: TGCGCCAGCAGCTTGGGGGGGCCCGACCAGCCCCAGCATTTT.

This clone was counted once. The V gene is TRBV2, the J gene TRBJ2-1; 9 nucleotides line up with TRBD2. Trimming removed 5 bases from V and 3 bases from J; junction bases left unmatched: 14. This CDR3 contains 18 residues. CDR1 is SNHLY, CDR2 FYNNEI, per germline. The CDR3 loop is CASSPRDTSGSNYNEQFF. The CDR3 DNA follows: TGTGCCAGCAGTCCTAGGGATACTAGCGGGTCCAACTACAATGAGCAGTTCTTC.

The CDR3 loop reads CASSQGLAGGHNEQFF. The DNA for the CDR3 is TGTGCCAGCAGCCAAGGTCTAGCGGGGGGGCACAATGAGCAGTTCTTC. This chain joins TRBV3-1 (or the pseudogene TRBV3-2) and TRBJ2-1; 12 nucleotides agree with TRBD2. Germline V gene sequence: CDR1 LGHDT, CDR2 YNNKEL (reference sequence). The CDR3 has 16 amino acids. V gave up 1 base and J gave up 5 bases; unmatched junction bases: 3.

V usage is TRBV9 and J usage is TRBJ2-5; tentative D call: TRBD2 (6 bases). The CDR3 totals 16 residues. Trimming shortened V by 2 bases and J by 2 bases, and 16 bases separated the two germline ends. In germline, CDR1 is SGDLS, CDR2 YYNGEE. CDR3 protein: CASSVFGGAAQETQYF. The CDR3 DNA reads as TGTGCCAGCAGCGTGTTTGGAGGGGCGGCTCAAGAGACCCAGTACTTC.

This clone has a handful of counts. The chain joins TRBV23-1 to TRBJ2-4; D unresolved. TRBV23-1 is sorted into the ORF group, with uncertain function. This CDR3 region has 16 residues. Trimming removed 6 bases at V and 0 bases at J, with 15 bases between. In DNA, the CDR3 is TGCGCCAGCAGGGGCCCAAATCTACTAGCCAAAAACATTCAGTACTTC. This translates into CASRGPNLLAKNIQYF.

In its sample, this clone was seen once. The V gene is TRBV18, the J gene TRBJ2-7, with TRBD1 matching over 7 bases. The CDR3 covers 14 residues. V lost 2 bases, J lost 9 bases, and 10 bases stayed unmatched. In germline, CDR1 is KGHSH, CDR2 LQKENI. CDR3 sequence (DNA): TGTGCCAGCTCACCATTCACAGGGGACCTAGTGCAGTACTTC. Residues: CASSPFTGDLVQYF.

The chain carries TRBV5-5 and TRBJ1-2, with a weak D call TRBD1 (5 bases). V lost 0 bases and J lost 8, with 20 bases in between. CDR3 length equals 16 residues. Germline values: CDR1 SGHKS, CDR2 YYEKEE (reference sequence). This CDR3 reads CASSLAGGGAQGGYTF. For the CDR3, the DNA is TGTGCCAGCAGCTTGGCCGGGGGAGGGGCTCAGGGCGGCTACACCTTC.

With respect to this clone: This sample also contains other DNA sequences that code for the same CDR3. The chain couples TRBV10-3 to TRBJ1-1; D ambiguous. The germline V gene has CDR1 ENHRY and CDR2 SYGVKD. V lost 4 bases and J 4 bases, leaving 7 bases between the germline ends. The CDR3 has 12 amino acids. CDR3 loop: CAISGGGTEAFF. The DNA for the CDR3 is TGTGCCATCAGTGGGGGAGGCACTGAAGCTTTCTTT.

The chain carries TRBV6-6 and TRBJ1-1; D not resolved. The CDR3 length is 14 residues. V was clipped by 2 bases and J by 8 bases, with 15 bases between them. Germline assignment: CDR1 MNHNY and CDR2 SVGAGI (reference sequence). In nucleotides, the CDR3 is TGTGCCAGCAGTTACCTTGAGACGGCGGCCGAAGCTTTCTTT. It yields the protein CASSYLETAAEAFF.

The chain employs TRBV18 and TRBJ2-2; 7 bases align to TRBD2. Losses at the gene ends were 10 bases for V and 2 bases for J; bases not matched to a gene: 4. The CDR3 covers 13 residues. The germline V gene has CDR1 KGHSH and CDR2 LQKENI. The CDR3 reads CATQRGNTGELFF. In DNA, the CDR3 is TGTGCCACCCAGCGGGGCAACACCGGGGAGCTGTTTTTT.

The V gene is TRBV6-1, the J gene TRBJ2-2; 9 bases are a match to TRBD2. The CDR3 runs to 16 residues. The V gene end was trimmed by 3 bases and the J gene end by 4 bases; junction bases not matched to a gene: 6. The germline V gene encodes CDR1 MNHNS and CDR2 SASEGT. DNA for the CDR3: TGTGCCAGCAGTGACGGGCTAGCGGGGCTCACCGGGGAGCTGTTTTTT. This gives the protein CASSDGLAGLTGELFF.

The chain combines TRBV7-6 with TRBJ1-2; D possibly corresponds to TRBD1 (6 bases). The CDR3 totals 13 residues. V dropped 5 bases and J dropped 2 bases, with 9 bases sitting between them. Germline CDR1 and CDR2: SGHVS and FNYEAQ. Here the CDR3 reads CASSAQGNYGYTF. In DNA, the CDR3 is TGTGCCAGCAGCGCCCAGGGGAACTATGGCTACACCTTC.

J is TRBJ1-1 and V is TRBV25-1; D gene ambiguous. Trimming cost V 4 bases and J 9 bases, with 18 bases left between them. The CDR3 is made up of 14 amino acids. In germline, CDR1 is MGHDK, CDR2 SYGVNS. The CDR3 spells CASSAAGKSLQAFF. The CDR3 DNA reads as TGTGCCAGCAGTGCCGCGGGGAAATCCCTCCAAGCTTTCTTT.

This clone has only a few counts. V and J are TRBV7-6 and TRBJ2-7; weak D call: TRBD1 (6 bases). CDR1 is SGHVS and CDR2 is FNYEAQ in the germline V gene. CDR3 length equals 14 residues. V was clipped by 5 bases and J by 2 bases, with 13 bases between them. CDR3 nucleotides: TGTGCCAGCAGCCCACAGGGTTGGACCTACGAGCAGTACTTC. Translation: CASSPQGWTYEQYF.

This clone was counted only a few times. The chain recombines TRBV5-1 with TRBJ2-7, with D hard to call. Trimming took off 1 base at V and 5 bases at J, with 16 bases between the two ends. The germline V gene encodes CDR1 SGHRS and CDR2 YFSETQ. CDR3 length equals 15 residues. Here the CDR3 reads CASSLSLQTYNEQYF. CDR3 sequence (DNA): TGCGCCAGCAGCTTGTCCCTACAGACGTACAACGAGCAGTACTTC.

V usage is TRBV6-2 or TRBV6-3 and J usage is TRBJ1-5; no clear D. The germline CDR1 and CDR2 sequences are MNHEY and SVGEGT. The CDR3 length is 15 residues. V lost 4 bases and J lost 0, with 10 bases in between. CDR3: CASSFTYLSNQPQHF. As DNA, the CDR3 is TGTGCCAGCAGTTTCACATATCTTAGCAATCAGCCCCAGCATTTT.